These T cell receptor beta chains were read from a single sample in a study of cytomegalovirus exposure and HLA in healthy donors. The protocol was immunoSEQ multiplex PCR, while the TCRdb copy is restricted to in-frame clones and leaves out a portion. The sample has roughly 140,000 clones, 79% seen once. The sample taken for sequencing was PBMCs. The receptors were gathered from a middle-aged woman in good health and CMV-seropositive. The CDR3 runs from the conserved cysteine through the conserved F or W. The D gene is left open where the match is weak. Clone size is not always given. Where it is, it says once, few, many or a class for expanded clones.

j_call	clone_size	d_call	v_call	cdr3_aa	cdr3_nt
TRBJ1-2	-	TRBD1	TRBV5-1	CASSPGTGLYYGYTF	TGCGCCAGCAGCCCTGGGACAGGGTTGTACTATGGCTACACCTTC
TRBJ2-1	-	TRBD2	TRBV27	CASSPGRSGGISYNEQFF	TGTGCCAGCAGCCCCGGACGTAGCGGGGGCATCTCCTACAATGAGCAGTTCTTC
TRBJ2-3	-	TRBD2	TRBV28	CASSFASGGANTQYF	TGTGCCAGCAGTTTTGCTAGCGGGGGGGCAAATACGCAGTATTTT
TRBJ2-7	-	TRBD2	TRBV28	CASSSRLAGAVWYEQYF	TGTGCCAGCAGTTCTCGGCTAGCGGGGGCCGTATGGTACGAGCAGTACTTC
TRBJ2-3	-	TRBD2	TRBV19	CASSIMVGGARDTQYF	TGTGCCAGTAGTATTATGGTCGGGGGGGCTAGGGATACGCAGTATTTT
TRBJ1-3	-	-	TRBV7-9	CASSLGQTTGNTIYF	TGTGCCAGCAGCTTAGGACAGACGACTGGAAACACCATATATTTT
TRBJ2-7	-	TRBD1	TRBV6-5	CASTIRDRDYEQYF	TGTGCCAGCACGATCCGGGACAGGGATTACGAGCAGTACTTC
TRBJ1-1	few	-	TRBV7-9	CASSLLAGTEAFF	TGTGCCAGCAGCTTATTAGCGGGCACTGAAGCTTTCTTT
TRBJ2-1	-	TRBD2	TRBV27	CASSPRVPGLAGKSYNEQFF	TGTGCCAGCAGTCCCCGCGTCCCGGGACTAGCGGGGAAGTCCTACAATGAGCAGTTCTTC
TRBJ2-2	-	TRBD2	TRBV4-2	CASSQELGLAGKTGELFF	TGTGCCAGCAGCCAAGAGCTTGGACTAGCGGGGAAGACCGGGGAGCTGTTTTTT
TRBJ2-2	-	TRBD1	TRBV19	CASSFRPGGGELFF	TGTGCCAGTAGTTTCCGACCAGGGGGCGGGGAGCTGTTTTTT
TRBJ2-7	-	TRBD1	TRBV5-4	CASSPLDRPGEQYF	TGTGCCAGCAGCCCCCTGGACAGGCCCGGAGAGCAGTACTTC
TRBJ1-4	few	TRBD1	TRBV15	CATSRDQGGAEKLFF	TGTGCCACCAGCAGAGATCAGGGGGGTGCGGAAAAACTGTTTTTT
TRBJ1-1	-	-	TRBV30	CAWSPALREAFF	TGTGCCTGGAGCCCGGCCCTGAGGGAAGCTTTCTTT
TRBJ1-2	-	TRBD1	TRBV5-4	CASSLQGQGAYTF	TGTGCCAGCAGCTTACAGGGACAGGGGGCCTACACCTTC
TRBJ1-3	-	-	TRBV5-1	CASSWADSENSGNTIYF	TGCGCCAGCAGTTGGGCCGACAGCGAAAACTCTGGAAACACCATATATTTT
TRBJ1-3	few	-	TRBV2	CASSDIVRGLRESGNTIYF	TGTGCCAGCAGTGACATAGTCAGGGGTTTGAGGGAATCTGGAAACACCATATATTTT
TRBJ2-1	few	-	TRBV5-1	CASSLGGDYNEQFF	TGCGCCAGCAGCTTGGGGGGGGACTACAATGAGCAGTTCTTC
TRBJ2-2	-	TRBD2	TRBV28	CASTPGLAPTGELFF	TGTGCCAGCACCCCGGGACTAGCCCCCACCGGGGAGCTGTTTTTT
TRBJ2-1	-	TRBD2	TRBV7-7	CASSLDASGYNEQFF	TGTGCCAGCAGCTTAGATGCTAGCGGATACAATGAGCAGTTCTTC
TRBJ2-5	-	-	TRBV2	CASERLSETQYF	TGTGCCAGCGAGAGACTGTCGGAGACCCAGTACTTC
TRBJ1-4	-	TRBD1	TRBV15	CATSRGGQALRANEKLFF	TGTGCCACCAGCAGAGGTGGACAGGCCTTACGAGCTAATGAAAAACTGTTTTTT